This record looks at one T cell receptor beta chain sequence and its context. The authors' processing: Reference gene primers were amplified, and this amplification served to estimate nucleated cell counts. Clones were read by immunoSEQ multiplex PCR, and TCRdb kept only the in-frame ones, dropping some. V and J calls and clone size come straight from that table; D and trimming were deduced from the DNA. This table holds 110,000 or so clones, about 80% found once. These data originate in a study of blood T cell repertoires in COVID-19. Study-wide background: Whether acute or convalescent, the COVID-19 samples came from the United States, Italy and Spain. T cells, B-cell-depleted T cells, or PBMCs supplied cDNA or gDNA.

Per germline, CDR1 LNHDA and CDR2 SQIVND (reference sequence). The CDR3 covers 14 residues. V lost 5 bases to trimming and J lost 5 bases; unmatched junction nucleotides: 7. The chain joins TRBV19 to TRBJ1-2; 8 nucleotides agree with TRBD1. Sequencing input: peripheral blood. This TCR derives from a woman aged 70-85 years with acute or convalescent COVID-19. The CDR3: CASSLDRGWYGYTF. The CDR3 region has the DNA TGTGCCAGTAGTCTCGACAGGGGATGGTATGGCTACACCTTC.